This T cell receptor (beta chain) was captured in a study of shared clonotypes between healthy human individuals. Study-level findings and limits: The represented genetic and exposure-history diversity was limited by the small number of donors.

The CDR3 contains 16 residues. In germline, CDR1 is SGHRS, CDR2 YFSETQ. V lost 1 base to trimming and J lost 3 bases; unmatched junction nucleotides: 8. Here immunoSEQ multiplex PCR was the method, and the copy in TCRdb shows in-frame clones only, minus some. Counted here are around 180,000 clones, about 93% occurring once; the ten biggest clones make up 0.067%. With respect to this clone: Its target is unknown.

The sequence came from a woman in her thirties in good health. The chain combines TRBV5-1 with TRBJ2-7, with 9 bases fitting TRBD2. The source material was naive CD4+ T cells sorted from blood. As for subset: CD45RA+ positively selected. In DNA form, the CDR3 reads TGCGCCAGCAGCTTGCAGAGTAGCGGGAGTGTCTACGAGCAGTACTTC. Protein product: CASSLQSSGSVYEQYF.